The clone carrying this TCR beta chain was counted between two and nine times. This record belongs to a study of HIV-infected patients and healthy controls. TCRdb re-derived calls from the 5' RACE reads in MiXCR, one entry per CDR3 protein. The sample carries under 70,000 distinct CDR3 sequences, roughly 19% recorded once. Trimming cost V 4 bases and J 8 bases; bases outside gene matches: 7. Germline V gives CDR1 SEHNR, CDR2 FQNEAQ (reference sequence). The CDR3 has 14 amino acids. This TCR derives from a human donor in good health. Sequences were obtained from CD4+ T cells from blood. This sequence joins TRBV7-9 and TRBJ1-2, with 10 bases lining up with TRBD1. The CDR3 DNA reads as TGTGCCAGCAGCTGGGACAGGGGATTTGGAGGCTACACCTTC. Amino acids: CASSWDRGFGGYTF.